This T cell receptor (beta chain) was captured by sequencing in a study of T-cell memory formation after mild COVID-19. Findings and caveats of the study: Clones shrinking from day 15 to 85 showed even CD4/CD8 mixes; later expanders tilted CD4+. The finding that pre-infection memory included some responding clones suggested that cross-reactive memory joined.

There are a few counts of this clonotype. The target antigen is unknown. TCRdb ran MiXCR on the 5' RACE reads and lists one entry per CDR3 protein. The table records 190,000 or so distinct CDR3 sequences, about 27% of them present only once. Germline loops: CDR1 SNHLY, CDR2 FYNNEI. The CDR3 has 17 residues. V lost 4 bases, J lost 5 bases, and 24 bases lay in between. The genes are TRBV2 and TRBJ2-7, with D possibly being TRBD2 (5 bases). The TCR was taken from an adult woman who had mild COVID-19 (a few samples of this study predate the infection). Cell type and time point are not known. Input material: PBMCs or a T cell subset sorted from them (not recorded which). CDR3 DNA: TGTGCCAGCAGTGGTCTTACGGGGAAAAGCCTCTTCCACGAGCAGTACTTC. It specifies CASSGLTGKSLFHEQYF. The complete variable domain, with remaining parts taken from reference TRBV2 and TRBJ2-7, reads EPEVTQTPSHQVTQMGQEVILRCVPISNHLYFYWYRQILGQKVEFLVSFYNNEISEKSEIFDDQFSVERPDGSNFTLKIRSTKLEDSAMYFCASSGLTGKSLFHEQYFGPGTRLTVT.